Following are 13 T cell receptor beta chains from one sample sequenced in a study of cytomegalovirus exposure and HLA in healthy donors. Researchers ran the PCR with 60 Vbeta and 13 Jbeta primers. Repertoires were generated with immunoSEQ multiplex PCR, while TCRdb's copy carries only in-frame clones and drops some. The sample has roughly 170,000 clones, roughly four fifths seen once; the top ten hold around 1.6%. Sequenced sample: PBMCs. The origin of the receptors is a man aged 50-60 years in good health and CMV-seronegative.

The chain is built from TRBV5-1 and TRBJ2-1; D unclear. CDR3 length: 14 amino acids. CDR1 is SGHRS, CDR2 YFSETQ, per germline. V was clipped by 6 bases and J by 8 bases, with 18 bases between them. The CDR3 coding sequence is TGCGCCAGCAACCCCCTTGGCTCTCTGGATGAGCAGTTCTTC. This translates into CASNPLGSLDEQFF.

This clone was detected only a few times. The V and J genes are TRBV6-6 and TRBJ2-7; 11 bases agree with TRBD1. This CDR3 region has 14 residues. In germline, CDR1 is MNHNY, CDR2 SVGAGI (reference sequence). The V and J ends lost 6 bases and 5 bases, in that order; junction bases with no gene match: 6. The DNA for the CDR3 is TGTGCCAGCAGCGCGGGACAGGGGGTCCACGAGCAGTACTTC. It yields the protein CASSAGQGVHEQYF.

The rearrangement links TRBV6-5 to TRBJ2-5; 8 bases match TRBD1. Germline CDR1 and CDR2: MNHEY and SVGAGI. V lost 5 bases to trimming and J lost 3 bases; unmatched junction nucleotides: 8. There are 15 residues in the CDR3. CDR3 in amino acids: CASSRTRGPKETQYF. The DNA of the CDR3 is TGTGCCAGCAGTCGGACCAGGGGGCCCAAAGAGACCCAGTACTTC.

The V call is TRBV18, the J call TRBJ1-5; TRBD1 is a possible D gene (6 bases). From germline, CDR1 is KGHSH and CDR2 LQKENI. The CDR3 is 14 amino acids. V lost 3 bases and J lost 4, with 10 bases in between. The CDR3 DNA sequence: TGTGCCAGCTCACCGGGGACAAAAAATCAGCCCCAGCATTTT. It translates to CASSPGTKNQPQHF.

V gene TRBV29-1 combines with J gene TRBJ2-7; 11 nucleotides align to TRBD1. This CDR3 has 15 residues. V was pared by 6 bases and J by 1 base, with 8 bases of the junction left unmatched. From germline, CDR1 is SQVTM and CDR2 ANQGSEA. The CDR3, as DNA: TGCAGCGTAACCACCGGGACAGGGGGGTCCTACGAGCAGTACTTC. As protein: CSVTTGTGGSYEQYF.

This clone was seen a single time. The gene calls are TRBV6-6 and TRBJ2-3, with D tentatively TRBD1 (6 bases). The CDR3 sequence is 14 residues long. Per germline, CDR1 MNHNY and CDR2 SVGAGI (reference sequence). The V end lost 5 bases, the J end lost 2 bases, and 11 bases lay between the germline ends. CDR3 nucleotide sequence: TGTGCCAGCAGTGCCAGGGGTGACACAGATACGCAGTATTTT. Its translation: CASSARGDTDTQYF.

For the CDR3, the DNA is TGTGCCAGCAGTTTTGGGAGCTCCTATAATTCACCCCTCCACTTT. The encoded protein is CASSFGSSYNSPLHF. The genes are TRBV6-1 and TRBJ1-6; D call uncertain. The V end was cut by 5 bases, the J end by 0 bases, with 8 bases between. Germline V lookup: CDR1 MNHNS, CDR2 SASEGT. The CDR3 contains 15 residues.

The genes are TRBV19 and TRBJ2-1; TRBD1 might be the D (5 bases). Germline V lookup: CDR1 LNHDA, CDR2 SQIVND (reference sequence). CDR3 length: 13 amino acids. V was trimmed by 10 bases and J by 15 bases, leaving 25 bases between them. The CDR3 DNA sequence: TGTGCCACTCTTCGTCCAGGGCCTCCGCAGTTGTTCTTC. Translating gives CATLRPGPPQLFF.

This clone was counted a few times. The J gene is TRBJ2-1, the V gene TRBV7-9, with D possibly being TRBD2 (5 bases). With 3 bases removed from V and 0 bases from J, the gap between germline ends came to 12 bases. Germline CDR1 and CDR2: SEHNR and FQNEAQ (reference sequence). The CDR3 loop spans 16 amino acids. This CDR3 is CASSFWMGSSYNEQFF. The CDR3, as DNA: TGTGCCAGCAGCTTCTGGATGGGGAGCTCCTACAATGAGCAGTTCTTC.

This chain uses TRBV6-5 with TRBJ1-4; unclear D gene. Germline CDR1 and CDR2: MNHEY and SVGAGI. V was shortened by 5 bases and J by 0 bases, with 7 bases between the two germline ends. This CDR3 has 14 amino acids. The CDR3 loop is CASSIGATNEKLFF. The CDR3 DNA follows: TGTGCCAGCAGTATCGGAGCAACTAATGAAAAACTGTTTTTT.

This CDR3 reads CASSSQGAQTEAFF. The CDR3 DNA is TGTGCCAGCAGCTCGCAGGGGGCGCAGACTGAAGCTTTCTTT. The rearrangement joins TRBV7-9 to TRBJ1-1; 8 positions match TRBD1. The J segment lost 5 bases and the V segment lost 4 bases, leaving 6 bases of the junction unmatched. Germline V gene lookup returns CDR1 SEHNR and CDR2 FQNEAQ (reference sequence). The CDR3 totals 14 residues.

The rearrangement links TRBV6-6 to TRBJ1-4, with a tentative D call TRBD1 (6 bases). Germline CDR1 MNHNY, CDR2 SVGAGI (reference sequence). The CDR3 loop spans 13 amino acids. V was clipped by 7 bases and J by 6 bases, with 12 bases between them. The chain's CDR3 is CASNGGADEKLFF. DNA of the CDR3: TGTGCCAGCAACGGGGGGGCGGATGAAAAACTGTTTTTT.

This clone has more than one count but fewer than ten. Other DNA sequences of this sample code for an identical CDR3. The V gene is TRBV6-5, the J gene TRBJ1-1, with D hard to call. Per the germline V gene, CDR1 is MNHEY and CDR2 is SVGAGI. Trimming left V 0 bases short and J 8 bases short, with 7 bases between. The CDR3 spans 12 residues. Written as DNA, the CDR3 is TGTGCCAGCAGTTACTCGACTGGCGAAGCTTTCTTT. This encodes CASSYSTGEAFF.